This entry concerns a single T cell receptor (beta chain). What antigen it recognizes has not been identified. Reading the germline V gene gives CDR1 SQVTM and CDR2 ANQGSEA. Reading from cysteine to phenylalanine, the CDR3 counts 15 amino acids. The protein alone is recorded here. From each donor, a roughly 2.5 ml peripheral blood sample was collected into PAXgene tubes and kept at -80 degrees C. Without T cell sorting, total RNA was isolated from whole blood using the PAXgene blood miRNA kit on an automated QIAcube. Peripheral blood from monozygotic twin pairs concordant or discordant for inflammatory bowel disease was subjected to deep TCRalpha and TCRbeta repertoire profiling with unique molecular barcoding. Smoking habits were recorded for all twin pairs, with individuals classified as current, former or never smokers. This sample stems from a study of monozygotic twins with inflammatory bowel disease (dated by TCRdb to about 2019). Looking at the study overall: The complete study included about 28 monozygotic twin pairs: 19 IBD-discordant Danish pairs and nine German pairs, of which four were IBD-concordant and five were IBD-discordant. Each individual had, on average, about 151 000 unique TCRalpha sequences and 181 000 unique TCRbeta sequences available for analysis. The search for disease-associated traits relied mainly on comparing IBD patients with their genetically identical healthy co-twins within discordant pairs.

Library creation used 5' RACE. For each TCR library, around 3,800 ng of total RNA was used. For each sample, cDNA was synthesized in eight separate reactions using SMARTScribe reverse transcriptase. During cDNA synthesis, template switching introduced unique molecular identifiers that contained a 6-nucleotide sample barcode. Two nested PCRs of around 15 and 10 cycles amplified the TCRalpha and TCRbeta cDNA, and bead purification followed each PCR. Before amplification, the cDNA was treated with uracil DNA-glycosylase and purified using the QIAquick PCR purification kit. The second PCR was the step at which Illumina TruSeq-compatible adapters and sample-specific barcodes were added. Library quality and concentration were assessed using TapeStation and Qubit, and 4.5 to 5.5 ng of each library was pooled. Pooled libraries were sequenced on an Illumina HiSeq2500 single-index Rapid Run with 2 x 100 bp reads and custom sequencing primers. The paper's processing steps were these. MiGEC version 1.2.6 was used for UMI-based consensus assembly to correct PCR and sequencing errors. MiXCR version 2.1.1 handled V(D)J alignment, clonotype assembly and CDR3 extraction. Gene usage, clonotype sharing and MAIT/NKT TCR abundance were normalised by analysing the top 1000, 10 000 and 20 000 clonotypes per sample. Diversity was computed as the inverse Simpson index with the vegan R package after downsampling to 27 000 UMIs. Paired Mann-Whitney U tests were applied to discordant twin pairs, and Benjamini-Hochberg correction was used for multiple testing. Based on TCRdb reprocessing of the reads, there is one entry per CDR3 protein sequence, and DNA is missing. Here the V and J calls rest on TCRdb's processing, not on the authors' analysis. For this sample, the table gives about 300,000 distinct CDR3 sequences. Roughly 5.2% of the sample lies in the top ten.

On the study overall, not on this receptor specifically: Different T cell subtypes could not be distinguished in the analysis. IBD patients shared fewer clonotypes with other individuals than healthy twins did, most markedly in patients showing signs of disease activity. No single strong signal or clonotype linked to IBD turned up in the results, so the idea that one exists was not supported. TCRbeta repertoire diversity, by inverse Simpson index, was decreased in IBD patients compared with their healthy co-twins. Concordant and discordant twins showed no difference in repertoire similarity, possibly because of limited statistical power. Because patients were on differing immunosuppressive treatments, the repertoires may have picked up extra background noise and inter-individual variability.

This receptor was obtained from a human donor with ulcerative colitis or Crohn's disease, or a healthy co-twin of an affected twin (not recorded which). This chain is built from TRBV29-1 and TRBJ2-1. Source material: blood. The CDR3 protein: CSVNGLDGSYNEQFF.